What follows are 18 T cell receptor beta chains derived from one specimen sequenced in a study of cytomegalovirus exposure and HLA in healthy donors listed by TCRdb under 2017. The library was obtained by the immunoSEQ multiplex PCR assay. This is the immuneACCESS table as TCRdb keeps it, with only in-frame sequences that have V and J called. A part of the clones is gone; compared with another copy, unresolved V genes explain less than half, and the rest is unexplained. Across this sample there are about 220,000 clones, with approximately 88% seen only once. About 14% of the sample is in the top ten clones. The sample comprised PBMCs. The origin of the receptors is a woman aged 25 to 39 in good health and CMV-seropositive.

This chain uses TRBV11-1 with TRBJ2-7; TRBD2 aligns across 10 bases. The germline V gene encodes CDR1 SGHAT and CDR2 FQDESV (reference sequence). J was trimmed by 6 bases and V by 8 bases; bases with no gene match: 10. The CDR3 totals 14 residues. The CDR3 sequence is CASSPAGGNREQYF. The CDR3 bases are TGTGCCAGCTCGCCAGCGGGAGGGAACCGCGAGCAGTACTTC. The full variable domain, with the rest looked up from reference TRBV11-1 and TRBJ2-7, is EAEVAQSPRYKITEKSQAVAFWCDPISGHATLYWYRQILGQGPELLVQFQDESVVDDSQLPKDRFSAERLKGVDSTLKIQPAELGDSAMYLCASSPAGGNREQYFGPGTRLTVT.

The CDR3 region is CASTGESYNEQFF. The CDR3 DNA reads as TGTGCCAGCACCGGGGAGTCCTACAATGAGCAGTTCTTC. J is TRBJ2-1 and V is TRBV7-2, with D possibly being TRBD2 (5 bases). The V end was cut by 7 bases, the J end by 1 base, with 8 bases between. The CDR3 has 13 residues. Germline lookup yields CDR1 SGHTA and CDR2 FQGNSA.

Notes on this clone: The junction shows a germline mismatch at one end, possibly a read error. The genes are TRBV2 and TRBJ1-2; tentative D call: TRBD1 (5 bases). The CDR3 has 13 residues. CDR1 SNHLY and CDR2 FYNNEI come from the germline V gene. The CDR3 sequence: CASVGGLGGSPNF. CDR3 DNA: TGTGCCAGCGTTGGGGGGTTGGGAGGATCGCCCAACTTC.

The chain carries TRBV4-1 and TRBJ1-3; D is ambiguous. Deletions cut 1 base from V and 0 bases from J, with 10 bases between. Looked up from germline, CDR1 is MGHRA and CDR2 is YSYEKL. The CDR3 runs 16 residues. In nucleotides, the CDR3 is TGCGCCAGCAGCCAAGTAAGACTCAGCTCTGGAAACACCATATATTTT. Protein product: CASSQVRLSSGNTIYF.

The J gene is TRBJ2-2, the V gene TRBV19; no definite D call. The germline V gene has CDR1 LNHDA and CDR2 SQIVND (reference sequence). The CDR3 length is 14 residues. The ends were cut back, 7 bases at V and 2 bases at J, with 11 bases in the middle. CDR3 DNA sequence: TGTGCCAGTACCCCCGGCAGAAACACCGGGGAGCTGTTTTTT. Its translation: CASTPGRNTGELFF.

The V and J genes are TRBV10-3 and TRBJ2-7; D is possibly TRBD1 (5 bases). The V gene lost 2 bases and the J gene lost 7 bases, with 18 bases spanning the gap. The CDR3 extends over 15 amino acids. Germline-derived CDR1 and CDR2 are ENHRY and SYGVKD. CDR3 in amino acids: CAISEKRTTTKEQYF. The DNA for the CDR3 is TGTGCCATCAGTGAGAAAAGGACAACCACTAAAGAGCAGTACTTC.

The chain has TRBV7-9 and TRBJ2-1; 8 nucleotides match TRBD2. Trimming took 5 bases from V and 0 from J; bases not matched to a gene: 6. Per the germline V gene, CDR1 is SEHNR and CDR2 is FQNEAQ (reference sequence). The CDR3 sequence is 16 residues long. For the CDR3, the DNA is TGTGCCAGCAGCAAACTCAGCGGGAGCTCCTACAATGAGCAGTTCTTC. Encoded protein: CASSKLSGSSYNEQFF.

This chain uses TRBV28 with TRBJ1-2, with a possible D match to TRBD1 (5 bases). The CDR3 consists of 12 residues. Germline V gene data show CDR1 as MDHEN and CDR2 as SYDVKM. V gave up 7 bases and J gave up 8 bases, with 14 bases separating them. CDR3 sequence (DNA): TGTGCCAGCACCATACCAGGACACGGCTACACCTTC. It encodes CASTIPGHGYTF.

The rearrangement joins TRBV27 to TRBJ2-7; D is possibly TRBD2 (5 bases). V was clipped by 2 bases and J by 2 bases, with 16 bases between them. The CDR3 has 16 amino acids. CDR1 is MNHEY and CDR2 is SMNVEV in the germline V gene (reference sequence). The CDR3 coding sequence is TGTGCCAGCAGTTTAAACCGGGATGGCCCAACCTACGAGCAGTACTTC. It translates to CASSLNRDGPTYEQYF.

The chain carries TRBV21-1 and TRBJ2-7; TRBD2, the table's D call, lacks a check against the DNA. TRBV21-1 is given as a pseudogene. CDR3 length: 15 amino acids. Here the CDR3 reads CARRETGPSSYEQYF. The CDR3 coding sequence is TGTGCCAGGCGGGAAACAGGTCCGAGCTCCTACGAGCAGTACTTC.

The CDR3 DNA reads TGTGCCTGCCACGGACAGGGAAACATGAACACTGAAGCTTTCTTT. This codes for CACHGQGNMNTEAFF. V gene TRBV30 combines with J gene TRBJ1-1, with 8 bases that match TRBD1. The V and J ends lost 6 bases and 0 bases, in that order; junction bases with no gene match: 9. Germline values: CDR1 GTSNPN, CDR2 SVGIG (reference sequence). The CDR3 extends over 15 amino acids. The entire variable domain, with the rest obtained from reference TRBV30 and TRBJ1-1, is as follows: SQTIHQWPATLVQPVGSPLSLECTVEGTSNPNLYWYRQAAGRGLQLLFYSVGIGQISSEVPQNLSASRPQDRQFILSSKKLLLSDSGFYLCACHGQGNMNTEAFFGQGTRLTVV.

This chain uses TRBV19 with TRBJ2-7; 11 bases line up with TRBD2. There are 13 residues in the CDR3. The V and J ends lost 5 bases and 4 bases, in that order; junction bases with no gene match: 1. Germline CDR1 reads LNHDA; CDR2 reads SQIVND (reference sequence). CDR3 DNA: TGTGCCAGTAGTGGGACTAGCGGATACGAGCAGTACTTC. Protein: CASSGTSGYEQYF. The whole variable domain, remainder taken from reference TRBV19 and TRBJ2-7, is DGGITQSPKYLFRKEGQNVTLSCEQNLNHDAMYWYRQDPGQGLRLIYYSQIVNDFQKGDIAEGYSVSREKKESFPLTVTSAQKNPTAFYLCASSGTSGYEQYFGPGTRLTVT.

J is TRBJ2-5 and V is TRBV29-1, with 9 bases that match TRBD1. Germline V lookup: CDR1 SQVTM, CDR2 ANQGSEA. After removal of 3 bases from V and 5 bases from J, the junction contained 4 bases not matched to a gene. CDR3 length: 13 residues. CDR3: CSVDTGGRETQYF. The CDR3 nucleotides are TGCAGCGTTGACACAGGGGGCCGGGAGACCCAGTACTTC.

The CDR3 is CASSELVTVGGYTF. CDR3 DNA sequence: TGTGCCAGCAGTGAATTGGTCACGGTGGGGGGCTACACCTTC. The chain joins TRBV25-1 to TRBJ1-2; D not certain. V dropped 1 base and J dropped 8 bases, with 14 bases sitting between them. The CDR3 covers 14 residues. Germline CDR1 and CDR2: MGHDK and SYGVNS.

This chain uses TRBV12-5 with TRBJ2-3, with 8 bases that match TRBD2. The V and J ends lost 8 bases and 6 bases, in that order; junction bases with no gene match: 10. CDR3 length equals 14 residues. The V gene's germline CDR1 is LGHNT and CDR2 FRNRAP. CDR3 sequence: CASSGTGGYDTQYF. The CDR3 DNA sequence: TGTGCTAGTTCAGGAACGGGAGGGTACGATACGCAGTATTTT.

J is TRBJ2-7 and V is TRBV6-5, with 9 bases lining up with TRBD2. The CDR3 runs to 13 residues. V shed 6 bases, J shed 4 bases, and the junction held 4 bases outside the gene matches. Germline values: CDR1 MNHEY, CDR2 SVGAGI. The CDR3 sequence is CASSTGLAYEQYF. The CDR3 nucleotides read TGTGCCAGCAGCACGGGACTAGCTTACGAGCAGTACTTC.

The V and J genes are TRBV30 and TRBJ1-2, with no clear D. The V end was cut by 1 base, the J end by 7 bases, with 10 bases between. Germline V CDR1 and CDR2: GTSNPN, SVGIG (reference sequence). The CDR3 spans 12 residues. This chain's CDR3 is CAWSGGKGGYTF. As DNA, the CDR3 is TGTGCCTGGAGTGGGGGAAAGGGTGGCTACACCTTC.

Here the CDR3 DNA reads TGTGCCAGCAGCTTAGGGTTAGCGGGGGAGCAGTACTTC. Its protein product is CASSLGLAGEQYF. The chain links TRBV11-2 to TRBJ2-7, with 8 bases identical to TRBD2. Germline-derived CDR1 and CDR2 are SGHAT and FQNNGV. V gave up 1 base and J gave up 7 bases; unmatched junction bases: 3. The CDR3 extends over 13 amino acids.